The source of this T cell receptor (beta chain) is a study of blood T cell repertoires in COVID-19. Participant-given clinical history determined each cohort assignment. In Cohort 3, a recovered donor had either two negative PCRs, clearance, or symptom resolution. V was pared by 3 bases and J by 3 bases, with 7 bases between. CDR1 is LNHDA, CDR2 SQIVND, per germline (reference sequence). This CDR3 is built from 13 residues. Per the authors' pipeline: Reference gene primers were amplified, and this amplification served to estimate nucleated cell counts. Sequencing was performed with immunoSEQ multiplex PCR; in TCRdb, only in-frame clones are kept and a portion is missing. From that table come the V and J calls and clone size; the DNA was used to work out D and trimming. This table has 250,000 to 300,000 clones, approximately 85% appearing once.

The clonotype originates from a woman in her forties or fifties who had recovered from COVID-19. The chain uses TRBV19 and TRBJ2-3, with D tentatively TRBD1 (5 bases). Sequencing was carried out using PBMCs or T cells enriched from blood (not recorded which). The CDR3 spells CASSMQGTDTQYF. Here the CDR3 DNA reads TGTGCCAGTAGTATGCAGGGAACAGATACGCAGTATTTT.